This T cell receptor (beta chain) comes out of a study of T cell responses to AZD1222 COVID-19 vaccine. General study points: Spike-specific TCR breadth and depth grew following two AZD1222 doses. A mostly white British donor set with more females was recruited, and clonal diversity was possibly underestimated.

Comments on this clone: Its specificity is not known.

Method: immunoSEQ multiplex PCR; TCRdb's copy keeps in-frame clones and lacks some. This sample yields 43,000 or so clones, of which about 90% are seen a single time; about two fifths belongs to the top ten. The specimen was peripheral blood, collected 28 days after the second AZD1222 dose. This sequence was found in an adult who received the AZD1222 COVID-19 vaccine.

CDR3 in amino acids: CASSYLRFGTEAFF. The CDR3, as DNA: TGTGCCAGCAGCTACCTTAGGTTTGGCACTGAAGCTTTCTTT. V usage is TRBV9 and J usage is TRBJ1-1, with D uncertain. The CDR3 has 14 residues. CDR1 is SGDLS, CDR2 YYNGEE, per germline. The ends were cut back, 4 bases at V and 4 bases at J, with 14 bases in the middle. Complete variable domain (other parts from reference TRBV9 and TRBJ1-1): DSGVTQTPKHLITATGQRVTLRCSPRSGDLSVYWYQQSLDQGLQFLIQYYNGEERAKGNILERFSAQQFPDLHSELNLSSLELGDSALYFCASSYLRFGTEAFFGQGTRLTVV.